This T cell receptor (beta chain) was found in a study of spatial heterogeneity in lung cancer. General observations from the study: Nonsynonymous mutations, ubiquitous and regional, were tracked respectively by counts of ubiquitous and regional expanded TCRs. The study found that expanded intratumoral alpha and beta TCR counts tracked tumor mutation counts.

CDR1 is MNHEY, CDR2 SVGEGT, per germline. The V end lost 2 bases, the J end lost 0 bases, and 6 bases lay between the germline ends. CDR3 length equals 14 residues. The sample holds many counts of this clonotype. The target antigen is unknown. TCRdb independently ran MiXCR on the 5' RACE reads; one entry per CDR3 protein. The repertoire holds about 11,000 distinct CDR3 sequences, with 5% to 5.5% as singletons. As to time point: sample taken at primary tumor resection. This clonotype was obtained from a male donor with early-stage non-small cell lung cancer. V is TRBV6-2 or TRBV6-3 and J is TRBJ2-3, with D hard to call. The material sequenced was lung tumor tissue, taken at surgery. In DNA, the CDR3 is TGTGCCAGCAGTTACCTACAGAGCACAGATACGCAGTATTTT. Translating it yields CASSYLQSTDTQYF.